These 32 T cell receptor beta chains share one sample of origin, sequenced in a study of memory CD4+ T cells and cytomegalovirus serostatus. Method: immunoSEQ multiplex PCR; TCRdb's copy keeps in-frame clones and lacks some. The sample has tens of thousands of clones; roughly 76% are singletons. The sort gate was single viable CD3+CD4+CD8-CD45RO+ cells for memory CD4+ T cells. The material sequenced was memory CD4+ T cells from blood. These receptors originate from an adult in good health and CMV-seronegative.

This chain uses TRBV18 with TRBJ2-7; 10 bases line up with TRBD2. Trimming at V came to 1 base and at J to 6 bases, leaving 15 bases not matched to a gene. Germline-derived CDR1 and CDR2 are KGHSH and LQKENI. This CDR3 spans 18 amino acids. CDR3 protein: CASSPRFVGRLAGAEQYF. CDR3 sequence (DNA): TGTGCCAGCTCACCACGGTTTGTGGGTAGGCTAGCGGGAGCCGAGCAGTACTTC.

The CDR3 region has the DNA TGCAGCGTGGGGCTTTACAGCAACTCTGGAAACACCATATATTTT. Its translation is CSVGLYSNSGNTIYF. The chain recombines TRBV29-1 with TRBJ1-3, with D maybe TRBD1 (5 bases). The V end lost 6 bases, the J end lost 0 bases, and 15 bases lay between the germline ends. CDR3 length equals 15 residues. The V gene's germline CDR1 is SQVTM and CDR2 ANQGSEA.

The sample holds a few counts of this clone. The chain joins TRBV18 to TRBJ1-5; no firm D call. Trimming shortened V by 3 bases and J by 2 bases, and 8 bases separated the two germline ends. The CDR3 has 14 amino acids. The germline V gene encodes CDR1 KGHSH and CDR2 LQKENI. DNA for the CDR3: TGTGCCAGCTCACCCGCTCGGGGCAATCAGCCCCAGCATTTT. Its translation is CASSPARGNQPQHF.

This chain connects TRBV5-1 to TRBJ1-1, with 7 bases lining up with TRBD1. CDR1 and CDR2 (germline): SGHRS, YFSETQ. V gave up 4 bases and J gave up 4 bases; unmatched junction bases: 13. The CDR3 runs to 16 residues. CDR3 DNA: TGCGCCAGCAGCCCCTTCCAGGGGGTATCGAGCACTGAAGCTTTCTTT. Its translation: CASSPFQGVSSTEAFF.

The chain recombines TRBV19 with TRBJ2-2; 10 bases line up with TRBD2. This CDR3 has 14 amino acids. Germline CDR1 reads LNHDA; CDR2 reads SQIVND (reference sequence). V lost 4 bases, J lost 9 bases, and 5 bases stayed unmatched. The CDR3 DNA reads TGTGCCAGTAGTACAATAGCGGGAGGCCGGGAGCTGTTTTTT. It yields the protein CASSTIAGGRELFF.

The chain has TRBV6-5 and TRBJ2-7; D unresolved. Trimming removed 2 bases at V and 1 base at J, with 12 bases between. Per the germline V gene, CDR1 is MNHEY and CDR2 is SVGAGI. The CDR3 is 15 residues long. CDR3 coding DNA: TGTGCCAGCAGTTACACCCCGACTGGATCCTACGAGCAGTACTTC. Translation gives CASSYTPTGSYEQYF.

V usage is TRBV15 and J usage is TRBJ2-1; a possible D gene is TRBD2 (6 bases). The CDR3 spans 15 residues. V lost 0 bases and J lost 4, with 10 bases in between. Looked up from germline, CDR1 is LNHNV and CDR2 is YYDKDF (reference sequence). The CDR3 reads CATSRDGGGYNEQFF. For the CDR3, the DNA is TGTGCCACCAGCAGAGACGGTGGGGGGTACAATGAGCAGTTCTTC.

This rearrangement joins TRBV18 to TRBJ1-1; D is possibly TRBD1 (6 bases). The V end was cut by 8 bases, the J end by 0 bases, with 16 bases between. Germline-derived CDR1 and CDR2 are KGHSH and LQKENI. The CDR3 has 15 amino acids. The CDR3 loop is CASQRLQGLNTEAFF. DNA of the CDR3: TGTGCCAGCCAACGCCTCCAGGGGTTGAACACTGAAGCTTTCTTT.

The V call is TRBV2, the J call TRBJ2-1; no firm D call. V lost 7 bases to trimming and J lost 7 bases, with 20 bases between them. The CDR3 extends over 15 amino acids. Germline values: CDR1 SNHLY, CDR2 FYNNEI. The CDR3 spells CASKRAIVGWNEQFF. For the CDR3, the DNA is TGTGCCAGCAAAAGGGCCATCGTAGGGTGGAATGAGCAGTTCTTC.

The rearrangement uses TRBV18 and TRBJ2-7; 9 bases fit TRBD1. The germline V gene has CDR1 KGHSH and CDR2 LQKENI. CDR3 size: 17 residues. Trimming removed 3 bases from V and 2 bases from J; junction bases left unmatched: 11. CDR3 loop: CASSPRPGQGFTYEQYF. CDR3 coding DNA: TGTGCCAGCTCACCTAGACCGGGACAGGGTTTTACCTACGAGCAGTACTTC. Variable domain in full (rest from reference TRBV18 and TRBJ2-7): NAGVMQNPRHLVRRRGQEARLRCSPMKGHSHVYWYRQLPEEGLKFMVYLQKENIIDESGMPKERFSAEFPKEGPSILRIQQVVRGDSAAYFCASSPRPGQGFTYEQYFGPGTRLTVT.

The genes are TRBV7-9 and TRBJ2-1; 10 nucleotides align to TRBD2. The ends lost 5 bases at V and 5 bases at J; junction bases unmatched: 3. Germline V gives CDR1 SEHNR, CDR2 FQNEAQ (reference sequence). The CDR3 spans 14 residues. The CDR3 DNA is TGTGCCAGCAGCGGACTAGCGGAGGACAATGAGCAGTTCTTC. Translating it yields CASSGLAEDNEQFF. The entire variable domain, with the rest obtained from reference TRBV7-9 and TRBJ2-1, is as follows: DTGVSQNPRHKITKRGQNVTFRCDPISEHNRLYWYRQTLGQGPEFLTYFQNEAQLEKSRLLSDRFSAERPKGSFSTLEIQRTEQGDSAMYLCASSGLAEDNEQFFGPGTRLTVL.

A few counts support this clone. For the CDR3, the DNA is TGTGCCAGCAGTGCTGGCAAGACTTTCTACTCACCCCTCCACTTT. Protein product: CASSAGKTFYSPLHF. This chain joins TRBV6-1 and TRBJ1-6; D gene uncertain. The CDR3 is 15 amino acids. Trimming removed 4 bases at V and 10 bases at J, with 17 bases between. CDR1 is MNHNS, CDR2 SASEGT, per germline.

The chain has TRBV7-2 and TRBJ2-5, with D uncertain. The CDR3 is 14 residues long. The germline CDR1 and CDR2 sequences are SGHTA and FQGNSA. V dropped 2 bases and J dropped 4 bases, with 11 bases sitting between them. This CDR3 is CASSLTLQGETQYF. CDR3 in DNA: TGTGCCAGCAGCTTAACCCTACAAGGAGAGACCCAGTACTTC.

This chain joins TRBV7-2 and TRBJ1-1; a weak D match, TRBD1 (6 bases). The V gene lost 5 bases and the J gene lost 2 bases, with 12 bases spanning the gap. The CDR3 spans 14 residues. Germline CDR1 is SGHTA and CDR2 is FQGNSA. The CDR3 loop is CASSQIQGNTEAFF. The CDR3 nucleotides read TGTGCCAGCAGCCAAATACAGGGAAACACTGAAGCTTTCTTT. The complete variable domain, with remaining parts taken from reference TRBV7-2 and TRBJ1-1, reads GAGVSQSPSNKVTEKGKDVELRCDPISGHTALYWYRQSLGQGLEFLIYFQGNSAPDKSGLPSDRFSAERTGGSVSTLTIQRTQQEDSAVYLCASSQIQGNTEAFFGQGTRLTVV.

The V gene is TRBV7-6, the J gene TRBJ1-1, with D possibly TRBD1 on 6 matching bases. CDR1 SGHVS and CDR2 FNYEAQ come from the germline V gene. Trimming took off 3 bases at V and 1 base at J, with 9 bases between the two ends. The CDR3 has 14 amino acids. The CDR3 nucleotides read TGTGCCAGCAGCTTCGGGACAAAGAACACTGAAGCTTTCTTT. It codes for CASSFGTKNTEAFF.

The chain carries TRBV7-9 and TRBJ2-7, with D perhaps assigned TRBD1 or TRBD2 (5 bases each). From germline, CDR1 is SEHNR and CDR2 FQNEAQ (reference sequence). This CDR3 has 14 amino acids. V dropped 5 bases and J dropped 2 bases, with 13 bases sitting between them. The CDR3, as DNA: TGTGCCAGCAGCCCTCGGGACCCAACCTACGAGCAGTACTTC. This encodes CASSPRDPTYEQYF.

V is TRBV19 and J is TRBJ1-2; maybe TRBD1 (5 bases). In germline, CDR1 is LNHDA, CDR2 SQIVND (reference sequence). The CDR3 loop spans 12 amino acids. The V gene lost 4 bases and the J gene lost 14 bases, with 17 bases spanning the gap. CDR3 region: CASSTLGTGGTF. Here the CDR3 DNA reads TGTGCCAGTAGTACCCTAGGGACGGGCGGAACCTTC.

This chain connects TRBV14 to TRBJ2-5; D remains ambiguous. Germline V gene sequence: CDR1 SGHDN, CDR2 FVKESK. This CDR3 spans 13 amino acids. The V and J ends lost 3 bases and 3 bases respectively, with 8 bases between them. CDR3 DNA sequence: TGTGCCAGCAGCCACACTTGGAAAGAGACCCAGTACTTC. Its translation: CASSHTWKETQYF. Together with reference TRBV14 and TRBJ2-5, the CDR3 gives the full variable domain: EAGVTQFPSHSVIEKGQTVTLRCDPISGHDNLYWYRRVMGKEIKFLLHFVKESKQDESGMPNNRFLAERTGGTYSTLKVQPAELEDSGVYFCASSHTWKETQYFGPGTRLLVL.

The chain joins TRBV30 to TRBJ1-1, with no clear D. From germline, CDR1 is GTSNPN and CDR2 SVGIG (reference sequence). The V and J ends lost 0 bases and 1 base respectively, with 12 bases between them. The CDR3 is 15 residues long. This CDR3 reads CAWSVQWGRNTEAFF. Here the CDR3 DNA reads TGTGCCTGGAGTGTACAGTGGGGAAGGAACACTGAAGCTTTCTTT.

V and J are TRBV19 and TRBJ2-3, with D possibly being TRBD1 (6 bases). Germline-derived CDR1 and CDR2 are LNHDA and SQIVND (reference sequence). The V gene lost 6 bases and the J gene lost 4 bases, with 14 bases spanning the gap. The CDR3 extends over 14 amino acids. The CDR3 protein is CASRYREGADTQYF. As DNA, the CDR3 is TGTGCCAGTAGGTACAGGGAAGGCGCAGATACGCAGTATTTT.

J is TRBJ2-7 and V is TRBV18; 7 bases match TRBD1. There are 13 residues in the CDR3. V dropped 5 bases and J dropped 4; count of bases not matched to a gene: 5. Per the germline V gene, CDR1 is KGHSH and CDR2 is LQKENI. The CDR3 reads CASSGTDTYEQYF. The CDR3 DNA reads TGTGCCAGCTCAGGGACAGACACTTACGAGCAGTACTTC.

This clone was seen a handful of times. The chain recombines TRBV20-1 with TRBJ2-4; D is unresolved. This CDR3 has 11 residues. Germline V gene data show CDR1 as DFQATT and CDR2 as SNEGSKA (reference sequence). V gave up 6 bases and J gave up 7 bases, with 10 bases separating them. The CDR3 loop reads CSAQRVNIQYF. CDR3 bases: TGCAGTGCCCAACGTGTGAACATTCAGTACTTC.

The V call is TRBV30, the J call TRBJ1-5, with a weak D call TRBD1 (5 bases). V was clipped by 0 bases and J by 4 bases, with 13 bases between them. The V gene's germline CDR1 is GTSNPN and CDR2 SVGIG (reference sequence). The CDR3 consists of 15 residues. The CDR3 nucleotides are TGTGCCTGGAGTGTGGGTACAGGTACAAATCAGCCCCAGCATTTT. Protein sequence: CAWSVGTGTNQPQHF.

This clone was observed a single time. The chain carries TRBV6-1 and TRBJ1-3; D gene uncertain. Germline V lookup: CDR1 MNHNS, CDR2 SASEGT. The length of the CDR3 is 13 residues. The V and J ends lost 9 bases and 0 bases respectively, with 9 bases between them. Here the CDR3 DNA reads TGTGCCAGTTGTAGGGCCTCTGGAAACACCATATATTTT. This translates into CASCRASGNTIYF.

The J gene is TRBJ1-5, the V gene TRBV4-1; D is perhaps TRBD1 (6 bases). CDR3 length: 14 residues. Germline V gene data show CDR1 as MGHRA and CDR2 as YSYEKL. Trimming removed 4 bases from V and 4 bases from J, with 11 bases in between. CDR3 loop: CASSRNRDNQPQHF. The CDR3 nucleotides are TGCGCCAGCAGCCGGAACAGGGATAATCAGCCCCAGCATTTT.

The V and J genes are TRBV19 and TRBJ1-1; D gene uncertain. Trimming stripped 7 bases from V and 0 bases from J, with 9 bases between. The V gene's germline CDR1 is LNHDA and CDR2 SQIVND (reference sequence). CDR3 size: 13 residues. The CDR3 nucleotides are TGTGCCAGTACCCTAGGTTTGAACACTGAAGCTTTCTTT. It codes for CASTLGLNTEAFF. Full variable domain (remainder filled in from reference TRBV19 and TRBJ1-1): DGGITQSPKYLFRKEGQNVTLSCEQNLNHDAMYWYRQDPGQGLRLIYYSQIVNDFQKGDIAEGYSVSREKKESFPLTVTSAQKNPTAFYLCASTLGLNTEAFFGQGTRLTVV.

V and J are TRBV5-1 and TRBJ2-4; D is perhaps TRBD2 (6 bases). The CDR3 is 13 amino acids. Germline lookup yields CDR1 SGHRS and CDR2 YFSETQ. V lost 4 bases and J lost 3, with 8 bases in between. The CDR3 sequence: CASSAGNKNIQYF. The CDR3 region has the DNA TGCGCCAGCAGCGCGGGAAACAAAAACATTCAGTACTTC.

This clone was observed a few times. One end of the junction is discordant with germline, which a read error may explain. The chain links TRBV19 to TRBJ1-1; 10 bases map to TRBD1. The CDR3 extends over 13 amino acids. In germline, CDR1 is LNHDA, CDR2 SQIVND (reference sequence). CDR3 region: CASSIVPGQGVSF. CDR3 coding DNA: TGTGCCAGTAGTATAGTTCCCGGACAGGGGGTCTCGTTT.

This rearrangement joins TRBV7-8 to TRBJ1-3; TRBD1 might be the D (5 bases). Trimming stripped 5 bases from V and 8 bases from J, with 13 bases between. Germline-derived CDR1 and CDR2 are SGHVS and FQNEAQ. This CDR3 has 13 amino acids. DNA for the CDR3: TGTGCCAGCAGCCGGCCGGGACGGGACACCATATATTTT. Translating it yields CASSRPGRDTIYF. The full variable domain, rest sourced from reference TRBV7-8 and TRBJ1-3, is GAGVSQSPRYKVAKRGQDVALRCDPISGHVSLFWYQQALGQGPEFLTYFQNEAQLDKSGLPSDRFFAERPEGSVSTLKIQRTQQEDSAVYLCASSRPGRDTIYFGEGSWLTVV.

The chain recombines TRBV19 with TRBJ1-5; weak D call: TRBD1 (6 bases). The V gene's germline CDR1 is LNHDA and CDR2 SQIVND (reference sequence). The CDR3 length is 15 residues. The V end lost 6 bases, the J end lost 6 bases, and 18 bases lay between the germline ends. DNA of the CDR3: TGTGCCAGTAGCAGAACAGGGTTTGAGGGTCAGCCCCAGCATTTT. Translated: CASSRTGFEGQPQHF.

There are a few counts of this clone. This rearrangement joins TRBV5-1 to TRBJ2-1; 7 nucleotides line up with TRBD1. The trim removed 4 bases at V and 9 bases at J, leaving 13 bases unmatched. CDR1 is SGHRS, CDR2 YFSETQ, per germline. The CDR3 consists of 15 residues. The CDR3: CASSQRQGENPEQFF. The CDR3 DNA reads as TGCGCCAGCAGCCAAAGACAGGGAGAGAACCCTGAGCAGTTCTTC.

This chain uses TRBV2 with TRBJ1-5; D unclear. The V gene lost 5 bases and the J gene lost 0 bases, with 8 bases spanning the gap. The germline V gene has CDR1 SNHLY and CDR2 FYNNEI. This CDR3 is built from 14 residues. The CDR3 loop is CASSLGNSNQPQHF. In DNA form, the CDR3 reads TGTGCCAGCAGTTTGGGAAATAGCAATCAGCCCCAGCATTTT.